Each of the 18 T cell receptor beta chains below was sequenced from the same sample in a study of post-analysis software for immune sequencing data. Study-wide points: A few TRBV segments were significantly more frequent in patients than in controls. TRBV5-6, TRBV5-1 and TRBV20-1 were among these segments.

Presence of unique molecular identifiers characterized the TCR beta cDNA libraries. TCRdb called the PCR reads again in MiXCR, with one record for every CDR3 protein. The sample contains 600,000 to 700,000 distinct CDR3 sequences, roughly three fifths of which appear only once. No antigen has been assigned to these receptors. The sample comprised blood. The receptors were sampled from a girl aged 2 to 9 with multiple sclerosis.

This chain uses TRBV6-5 with TRBJ1-5; the D gene is possibly TRBD1 (5 bases). V was cut by 5 bases and J by 7 bases, with 12 bases left in between. The germline CDR1 and CDR2 sequences are MNHEY and SVGAGI. There are 13 residues in the CDR3. CDR3 amino acids: CASSIRVFQPQHF. The CDR3 DNA sequence: TGTGCCAGCAGTATCAGGGTATTCCAGCCCCAGCATTTT.

This clonotype showed up just a few times. V usage is TRBV27 and J usage is TRBJ2-1, with a tentative D call TRBD2 (5 bases). Trimming removed 4 bases at V and 4 bases at J, with 11 bases between. The CDR3 runs to 14 residues. CDR1 MNHEY and CDR2 SMNVEV come from the germline V gene (reference sequence). This CDR3 is CASSSPAEYNEQFF. The CDR3 nucleotides are TGTGCCAGCAGTTCCCCAGCGGAGTACAATGAGCAGTTCTTC.

This chain connects TRBV7-3 to TRBJ2-5, with D tentatively TRBD2 (5 bases). The J call is doubtful: the DNA matches TRBJ2-7 better. This CDR3 spans 13 amino acids. The V gene's germline CDR1 is SGHTA and CDR2 FQGTGA. The CDR3 nucleotides are TGTGCCAGCAGCTCTGGACTCGGAAACGAGCAGTACTTC. Protein: CASSSGLGNEQYF.

This clonotype came up a few times. The chain is built from TRBV11-2 and TRBJ1-2; tentative D call: TRBD1 (5 bases). The CDR3 length is 14 residues. V shed 3 bases and J shed 5 bases, with 13 bases lying between them. The germline CDR1 and CDR2 sequences are SGHAT and FQNNGV. The CDR3 DNA follows: TGTGCCAGCAGCTTCGCGGGGCTCTCTTATGGCTACACCTTC. Its translation: CASSFAGLSYGYTF.

As for this clonotype: A much larger clone differs from this one at a single base, so this may be a read error. The V call is TRBV7-3, the J call TRBJ2-5; 9 nucleotides match TRBD2. CDR1 SGHTA and CDR2 FQGTGA come from the germline V gene. The CDR3 is made up of 15 amino acids. CDR3 DNA sequence: TGTGCCAGCAGCCAAGGGGCGGGAGGGCAAGAGACCCGGTACTTC. It encodes CASSQGAGGQETRYF.

The chain carries TRBV27 and TRBJ2-1; 9 bases are shared with TRBD1. Looked up from germline, CDR1 is MNHEY and CDR2 is SMNVEV (reference sequence). J was trimmed by 5 bases and V by 3 bases; bases with no gene match: 11. CDR3 length: 17 residues. The CDR3 reads CASSFIPGQGLNNEQFF. In DNA form, the CDR3 reads TGTGCCAGCAGTTTTATTCCGGGACAGGGATTAAACAATGAGCAGTTCTTC.

This clonotype has a handful of counts. The chain employs TRBV5-1 and TRBJ1-6, with D uncertain. V lost 2 bases to trimming and J lost 8 bases, with 14 bases between them. Germline loops: CDR1 SGHRS, CDR2 YFSETQ. The CDR3 runs to 15 residues. CDR3: CASSFGLTTDSPLHF. CDR3 sequence (DNA): TGCGCCAGCAGCTTCGGACTGACTACGGATTCACCCCTCCACTTT.

The chain is built from TRBV30 and TRBJ1-1; D remains ambiguous. Deletions cut 0 bases from V and 8 bases from J, with 7 bases between. Germline assignment: CDR1 GTSNPN and CDR2 SVGIG (reference sequence). This CDR3 has 11 amino acids. The CDR3 bases are TGTGCCTGGAGTGTGTCCAGGGAAGCTTTCTTT. Translation: CAWSVSREAFF. The whole variable domain, filled in from reference TRBV30 and TRBJ1-1, reads SQTIHQWPATLVQPVGSPLSLECTVEGTSNPNLYWYRQAAGRGLQLLFYSVGIGQISSEVPQNLSASRPQDRQFILSSKKLLLSDSGFYLCAWSVSREAFFGQGTRLTVV.

The chain carries TRBV4-1 and TRBJ2-1; TRBD1 might be the D (6 bases). Trimming removed 1 base at V and 6 bases at J, with 13 bases between. CDR3 length: 15 residues. Germline V CDR1 and CDR2: MGHRA, YSYEKL. In DNA form, the CDR3 reads TGCGCCAGCAGCCAAGGGACAGAGGGTACCAATGAGCAGTTCTTC. This sequence encodes CASSQGTEGTNEQFF.

This rearrangement joins TRBV6-2 or TRBV6-3 to TRBJ2-7, with D possibly being TRBD2 (5 bases). CDR3 length equals 15 residues. Trimming removed 2 bases from V and 0 bases from J, with 11 bases in between. Per germline, CDR1 MNHEY and CDR2 SVGEGT. The CDR3 nucleotides are TGTGCCAGCAGTTACAAGCGGTTGAGCTCCTACGAGCAGTACTTC. Amino acid sequence: CASSYKRLSSYEQYF.

The sample holds a few counts of this clonotype. The rearrangement uses TRBV18 and TRBJ1-5; 8 bases agree with TRBD1. This CDR3 comprises 14 residues. The V and J ends lost 5 bases and 5 bases, in that order; junction bases with no gene match: 5. Germline V CDR1 and CDR2: KGHSH, LQKENI. CDR3 protein: CASSLQGEDQPQHF. The CDR3 DNA sequence: TGTGCCAGCTCATTACAGGGGGAGGATCAGCCCCAGCATTTT. The complete variable domain, with remaining parts taken from reference TRBV18 and TRBJ1-5, reads NAGVMQNPRHLVRRRGQEARLRCSPMKGHSHVYWYRQLPEEGLKFMVYLQKENIIDESGMPKERFSAEFPKEGPSILRIQQVVRGDSAAYFCASSLQGEDQPQHFGDGTRLSIL.

Here the CDR3 DNA reads TGTGCCAGCAGCTTTCAGGGGGCGAGAGAGACCCAGTACTTC. Protein product: CASSFQGARETQYF. This chain links TRBV7-2 with TRBJ2-5; 8 bases line up with TRBD1. There are 14 residues in the CDR3. Germline V gene data show CDR1 as SGHTA and CDR2 as FQGNSA. V shed 3 bases, J shed 4 bases, and the junction held 4 bases outside the gene matches.

A remark on this clonotype: One base away lies a much larger clone, so this may be a sequencing read error. The chain carries TRBV20-1 and TRBJ2-4; D is perhaps TRBD2 (6 bases). The CDR3 has 13 residues. Per germline, CDR1 DFQATT and CDR2 SNEGSKA (reference sequence). The V end lost 2 bases, the J end lost 9 bases, and 14 bases lay between the germline ends. The CDR3 loop reads CSARTGVTGIQYF. Here the CDR3 DNA reads TGCAGTGCTAGAACGGGAGTAACGGGCATTCAGTACTTC.

The chain links TRBV9 to TRBJ2-3; D call uncertain. The CDR3 extends over 12 amino acids. Germline V gene data show CDR1 as SGDLS and CDR2 as YYNGEE. Trimming took 8 bases from V and 2 from J, leaving 9 bases between them. The CDR3 DNA sequence: TGTGCCAGTTGCGGACCCACAGATACGCAGTATTTT. It encodes CASCGPTDTQYF.

The chain recombines TRBV29-1 with TRBJ1-5, with D hard to call. Trimming left V 4 bases short and J 4 bases short, with 11 bases between. This CDR3 comprises 13 residues. Germline values: CDR1 SQVTM, CDR2 ANQGSEA. Here the CDR3 reads CSVAGRINQPQHF. The CDR3 DNA reads TGCAGCGTTGCTGGACGGATAAATCAGCCCCAGCATTTT.

This sequence joins TRBV10-3 and TRBJ1-5, with 7 bases matching TRBD1. V was pared by 2 bases and J by 5 bases, with 9 bases of the junction left unmatched. This CDR3 is built from 16 residues. In germline, CDR1 is ENHRY, CDR2 SYGVKD. In DNA, the CDR3 is TGTGCCATCAGTGAGACGAGGGGGCAAGCTGATCAGCCCCAGCATTTT. Protein: CAISETRGQADQPQHF.

The V call is TRBV20-1, the J call TRBJ2-1, with 7 bases that match TRBD1. The germline gives CDR1 DFQATT, CDR2 SNEGSKA (reference sequence). The CDR3 is 13 residues long. The J segment lost 8 bases and the V segment lost 3 bases, leaving 7 bases of the junction unmatched. The CDR3, as DNA: TGCAGTGCTAGGGGGACAGTTAAGGATGAGCAGTTCTTC. This sequence encodes CSARGTVKDEQFF.

CDR3 residues: CSVRQPLAGWGNNEQFF. CDR3 coding DNA: TGCAGTGTCAGACAGCCCCTAGCGGGATGGGGTAACAATGAGCAGTTCTTC. V and J are TRBV20-1 and TRBJ2-1; 9 bases line up with TRBD2. Per germline, CDR1 DFQATT and CDR2 SNEGSKA (reference sequence). The CDR3 has 17 amino acids. The V gene end was trimmed by 7 bases and the J gene end by 5 bases; junction bases not matched to a gene: 18.